The entry below describes one T cell receptor (beta chain). Its matching antigen is unknown. Individual cDNA molecules each received unique molecular identifiers attached to them. A single record per CDR3 protein comes from TCRdb applying MiXCR to the 5' RACE reads. In the table there are just over 60,000 distinct CDR3 sequences, roughly 8.8% of which are singletons. This record comes from a study of early T cells in non-severe SARS-CoV-2 infection. Whole-study context: Whole-blood bulk RNA, unsorted, was sequenced, and chains were unpaired. General study results and limits: In VDJdb matching, anti-spike CD8 responses were favored while private and CD4 specificities went missing.

Per germline, CDR1 SGHRS and CDR2 YFSETQ. This CDR3 is built from 14 residues. Trimming stripped 0 bases from V and 4 bases from J, with 10 bases between. This chain links TRBV5-1 with TRBJ1-2; tentatively, D is TRBD1 (5 bases). The sample taken for sequencing was whole blood. The TCR was taken from an adult who was a healthcare worker with PCR-confirmed SARS-CoV-2 infection or an uninfected control (not recorded which). The CDR3, as DNA: TGCGCCAGCAGCTTGGACAGGAGCTCCTATGGCTACACCTTC. This encodes CASSLDRSSYGYTF.